The sequence of this TCR beta chain was determined in a study of blood T cell repertoires in COVID-19. Turning to the study itself: There were acute and convalescent COVID-19 samples, and they came from the United States, Italy and Spain.

Measured with immunoSEQ multiplex PCR; TCRdb has only the in-frame clones, and not every one. The data show under 150,000 clones, 80% seen once. The CDR3 sequence is 13 residues long. The germline gives CDR1 MNHEY, CDR2 SVGEGT. Trimming took off 2 bases at V and 2 bases at J, with 6 bases between the two ends. The V and J genes are TRBV6-2 or TRBV6-3 and TRBJ1-1; D not certain. Sequencing was performed on peripheral blood. The receptor was derived from a human donor in a cohort sampled during active COVID-19. The CDR3 spells CASSYEANTEAFF. In nucleotides, the CDR3 is TGTGCCAGCAGTTACGAGGCCAACACTGAAGCTTTCTTT.